This passage covers 3 T cell receptor beta chains from one sample sequenced in a study of T cells in Graves' hyperthyroidism and ophthalmopathy. What was amplified from RNA transcripts were TCR beta CDR3 regions. Using the HTBI primer set, a first-round RT-PCR was run on the TCR CDR3. TCRdb re-analysed the multiplex PCR reads in MiXCR, keeping a single row per CDR3 protein. Among about 720,000 distinct CDR3 sequences listed, about 15% were seen once. Material: blood. The receptors here all came from a man younger than 30 with Graves' hyperthyroidism.

This clonotype was detected many times. This sequence joins TRBV7-2 and TRBJ2-7; D tentatively fits TRBD1 or TRBD2 (5 bases each). V lost 7 bases and J 7 bases, leaving 20 bases between the germline ends. The CDR3 runs 14 residues. CDR1 and CDR2 from the germline V gene are SGHTA and FQGNSA. CDR3 DNA sequence: TGTGCCAGCAACCCGGGACGCCGAATTCCTGAGCAGTACTTC. This encodes CASNPGRRIPEQYF. Full variable domain (rest looked up from reference TRBV7-2 and TRBJ2-7): GAGVSQSPSNKVTEKGKDVELRCDPISGHTALYWYRQSLGQGLEFLIYFQGNSAPDKSGLPSDRFSAERTGGSVSTLTIQRTQQEDSAVYLCASNPGRRIPEQYFGPGTRLTVT.

This clonotype showed up many times. This chain joins TRBV5-1 and TRBJ2-1; D remains unclear. V shed 4 bases and J shed 7 bases, with 9 bases lying between them. Germline assignment: CDR1 SGHRS and CDR2 YFSETQ. The CDR3 consists of 12 residues. CDR3 DNA: TGCGCCAGCAGCGCCCTAGGGAATGAGCAGTTCTTC. Translating it yields CASSALGNEQFF.

At least ten counts were recorded for this clonotype. V usage is TRBV12-3 or TRBV12-4 and J usage is TRBJ1-6; the D is unclear. V was cut by 5 bases and J by 10 bases, with 21 bases left in between. The CDR3 spans 16 residues. CDR3 DNA: TGTGCCAGCAGTCTCGGACCGGGAAGGCGAGGCTCACCCCTCCACTTT. Translated: CASSLGPGRRGSPLHF.